The 13 T cell receptor beta chains below come from one sample, sequenced in a study of blood T cell repertoires in COVID-19 (dated by TCRdb to 2018 to 2020). Library preparation used the immunoSEQ multiplex PCR assay. TCRdb limited this immuneACCESS table to in-frame rearrangements with V and J called. A share of clones is missing; checked studies link under half to unresolved V genes, and the rest is unexplained. For this sample the table gives about 160,000 clones, of which under 90% were detected only once. Around a sixth of the sample lies in the top ten. The sequenced material came from PBMCs or T cells enriched from blood (not recorded which). These receptors came from a man aged 60-69 years who had recovered from COVID-19.

The V call is TRBV11-3, the J call TRBJ2-3; 7 nucleotides match TRBD1. V was clipped by 3 bases and J by 5 bases; unmatched bases: 8. The CDR3 extends over 15 amino acids. The germline gives CDR1 SGHNT, CDR2 YENEEA. The CDR3 DNA reads as TGTGCCAGCAGCTTCGGAGAGGGGGCGAGAGATACGCAGTATTTT. Translating gives CASSFGEGARDTQYF.

This chain uses TRBV6-1 with TRBJ1-2, with D perhaps matching TRBD1 (5 bases). Germline-derived CDR1 and CDR2 are MNHNS and SASEGT. V was shortened by 0 bases and J by 5 bases, with 16 bases between the two germline ends. CDR3 size: 16 residues. CDR3 DNA sequence: TGTGCCAGCAGTGAAGCGCGGGGGGTTGGTGGGTATGGCTACACCTTC. Translation: CASSEARGVGGYGYTF.

This chain uses TRBV7-3 with TRBJ1-5; D is undetermined. CDR3 length: 15 amino acids. The germline V gene encodes CDR1 SGHTA and CDR2 FQGTGA. Between the trimmed V and J ends, which lost 2 bases and 4 bases, there was a span of 12 bases. The DNA for the CDR3 is TGTGCCAGCAGCTTAGGAGGGTCCCCTAATCAGCCCCAGCATTTT. It is translated as CASSLGGSPNQPQHF. The entire variable domain, with the rest obtained from reference TRBV7-3 and TRBJ1-5, is as follows: GAGVSQTPSNKVTEKGKYVELRCDPISGHTALYWYRQSLGQGPEFLIYFQGTGAADDSGLPNDRFFAVRPEGSVSTLKIQRTERGDSAVYLCASSLGGSPNQPQHFGDGTRLSIL.

The V call is TRBV19, the J call TRBJ1-5, with a possible D match to TRBD1 (5 bases). CDR1 is LNHDA, CDR2 SQIVND, per germline (reference sequence). This CDR3 contains 12 residues. Deletions cut 3 bases from V and 6 bases from J, with 6 bases between. CDR3 amino acids: CASSIRGQPQHF. The CDR3 nucleotides read TGTGCCAGTAGTATTAGGGGTCAGCCCCAGCATTTT.

V and J are TRBV28 and TRBJ1-4; D may be TRBD1 (5 bases). Germline CDR1 is MDHEN and CDR2 is SYDVKM. The CDR3 runs to 14 residues. Trimming stripped 3 bases from V and 5 bases from J, with 10 bases between. DNA of the CDR3: TGTGCCAGCAGTTTTTCCAGGGTAAATGAAAAACTGTTTTTT. Its protein product is CASSFSRVNEKLFF. Combining the CDR3 with reference TRBV28 and TRBJ1-4 gives the whole variable domain DVKVTQSSRYLVKRTGEKVFLECVQDMDHENMFWYRQDPGLGLRLIYFSYDVKMKEKGDIPEGYSVSREKKERFSLILESASTNQTSMYLCASSFSRVNEKLFFGSGTQLSVL.

CDR3 residues: CASIPPLTPGSYNEQFF. CDR3 bases: TGTGCTAGCATTCCCCCTCTTACCCCAGGCTCCTACAATGAGCAGTTCTTC. The chain has TRBV12-5 and TRBJ2-1; D uncertain. Germline assignment: CDR1 LGHNT and CDR2 FRNRAP. The V and J ends lost 9 bases and 0 bases respectively, with 21 bases between them. CDR3 length equals 17 residues. The full variable domain, with the rest looked up from reference TRBV12-5 and TRBJ2-1, is DARVTQTPRHKVTEMGQEVTMRCQPILGHNTVFWYRQTMMQGLELLAYFRNRAPLDDSGMPKDRFSAEMPDATLATLKIQPSEPRDSAVYFCASIPPLTPGSYNEQFFGPGTRLTVL.

The gene calls are TRBV27 and TRBJ2-1; 14 bases fit TRBD2. Trimming took 5 bases from V and 5 from J; bases not matched to a gene: 11. Germline-derived CDR1 and CDR2 are MNHEY and SMNVEV (reference sequence). This CDR3 region has 18 residues. This chain's CDR3 is CASSLGLAGARRDNEQFF. As DNA, the CDR3 is TGTGCCAGCAGTCTGGGACTAGCGGGGGCGCGCCGTGACAATGAGCAGTTCTTC.

The gene calls are TRBV5-5 and TRBJ1-2; 8 nucleotides match TRBD1. V shed 4 bases, J shed 4 bases, and the junction held 15 bases outside the gene matches. This CDR3 spans 17 amino acids. Germline CDR1 SGHKS, CDR2 YYEKEE (reference sequence). CDR3 DNA sequence: TGTGCCAGCAGCCCAGGGACAGGAGCCCCGAGTTCCTATGGCTACACCTTC. As protein: CASSPGTGAPSSYGYTF.

The chain employs TRBV3-1 (or the pseudogene TRBV3-2) and TRBJ1-5, with D unclear. From germline, CDR1 is LGHDT and CDR2 YNNKEL (reference sequence). The CDR3 has 13 amino acids. V lost 4 bases and J lost 5, with 9 bases in between. The DNA of the CDR3 is TGTGCCAGCAGCCCCGGCCGGGATCAGCCCCAGCATTTT. Its translation is CASSPGRDQPQHF.

V and J are TRBV5-1 and TRBJ2-5; 11 bases are shared with TRBD2. J gave up 4 bases and V 3 bases, and 5 bases lay outside the gene matches. In germline, CDR1 is SGHRS, CDR2 YFSETQ. The CDR3 extends over 15 amino acids. The CDR3 region is CASSWSGTSGETQYF. The CDR3 DNA reads TGCGCCAGCAGCTGGTCTGGGACTAGCGGAGAGACCCAGTACTTC.

The chain uses TRBV28 and TRBJ1-5; 9 bases map to TRBD1. The CDR3 sequence is 15 residues long. Germline CDR1 reads MDHEN; CDR2 reads SYDVKM. V lost 8 bases and J lost 2; bases outside the gene matches: 7. The CDR3 reads CASANRGRGNQPQHF. The CDR3 nucleotides are TGTGCCAGCGCCAACAGGGGGCGCGGCAATCAGCCCCAGCATTTT.

The rearrangement links TRBV6-4 to TRBJ2-7; a weak D match, TRBD1 (5 bases). The CDR3 consists of 11 residues. The V and J ends lost 6 bases and 7 bases respectively, with 10 bases between them. The germline CDR1 and CDR2 sequences are MRHNA and SNTAGT. The CDR3 DNA reads TGTGCCAGCAGGCGAGCAGGGGAGCAGTACTTC. This translates into CASRRAGEQYF.

This clone showed up just once. This rearrangement joins TRBV27 to TRBJ2-7, with TRBD2 matching over 7 bases. CDR3 length: 13 amino acids. J gave up 0 bases and V 6 bases, and 2 bases lay outside the gene matches. Looked up from germline, CDR1 is MNHEY and CDR2 is SMNVEV (reference sequence). CDR3 nucleotides: TGTGCCAGCAGAGGACTAGGCTCCTACGAGCAGTACTTC. It is translated as CASRGLGSYEQYF.